This TCR beta chain was retrieved from a study of cytomegalovirus exposure and HLA in healthy donors. V lost 4 bases and J lost 7, with 11 bases in between. Germline assignment: CDR1 SGHDT and CDR2 YYEEEE. The CDR3 is made up of 12 amino acids. Study-level findings and limits: In a later analysis, first-cohort TCR clusters were found to tend to co-occur in the 100 to 150 validation repertoires. Per published reports, the classifier diagnosed cytomegalovirus status with high specificity and sensitivity. Associated with cytomegalovirus, according to the listing, were around 160 TCR beta chains. CMV antigen specificity of a few CMV-associated chains was confirmed in vitro.

The assay was immunoSEQ multiplex PCR, and TCRdb's table has in-frame clones only and misses some. This sample yields tens of thousands of clones, of which roughly 94% are seen a single time; less than 2% belongs to the top ten. Of note for this clone: Its specificity is not known.

This clonotype originated in a woman between 18 and 30 years old in good health and CMV-seropositive. The sequencing input was PBMCs. The chain joins TRBV5-6 to TRBJ1-2, with D uncertain. The CDR3 DNA reads as TGTGCCAGCAGCCTAGACGGTCGTGGCTACACCTTC. This gives the protein CASSLDGRGYTF.